This TCR beta chain originates from a study of T-cell memory formation after mild COVID-19. Germline loops: CDR1 SNHLY, CDR2 FYNNEI. This CDR3 is built from 11 residues. Trimming shortened V by 8 bases and J by 11 bases, and 15 bases separated the two germline ends. Overall study results and limits: Clones which contracted sat mainly in CM and EM if CD4+, and in EMRA if CD8+. A second wave of clones peaked on day 37, and their SARS-CoV-2 specificity went unconfirmed.

TCR alpha and TCR beta cDNA libraries carrying sample barcodes and UMIs were produced by 5'RACE using constant-segment primers. TCRdb itself ran the 5' RACE reads through MiXCR, one entry per CDR3 protein. Here the sample spans about 250,000 distinct CDR3 sequences, more than 15% being singletons. About this clonotype itself: What it binds is unknown.

Sequences were obtained from PBMCs or a T cell subset sorted from them (not recorded which). The chain is built from TRBV2 and TRBJ1-1; the D gene is possibly TRBD1 (5 bases). This TCR was recovered from a man aged 18 to 35 who had mild COVID-19 (a few samples of this study predate the infection). Cell type and time point are not known. The CDR3 DNA sequence: TGTGCCAGCTCTGGAGGGGTGGGGGCTTTCTTT. Encoded protein: CASSGGVGAFF.